This T cell receptor (beta chain) was sequenced during a study of shared clonotypes between healthy human individuals. CD45RO-negative cells were positively selected for CCR7, leaving out terminally differentiated effector memory CD45RA+ cells. Produced via immunoSEQ multiplex PCR; TCRdb's table is partial and in-frame only. Found here are about 590,000 clones, roughly 95% of them singletons; the top ten hold 0.11%. The CDR3 runs 14 residues. Trimming pared 6 bases from V and 7 bases from J, leaving 19 bases between. Germline CDR1 and CDR2: MNHEY and SMNVEV (reference sequence). The receptor was isolated from a woman aged 25-40 years in good health. Material: naive CD8+ T cells sorted from blood. The chain has TRBV27 and TRBJ2-7; TRBD2 is a possible D gene (7 bases). Written as DNA, the CDR3 is TGTGCCAGCAGCATGGACAGCGTGGGAGGGGAGCAGTACTTC. Encoded protein: CASSMDSVGGEQYF.